This T cell receptor (beta chain) derives from a study of shared clonotypes between healthy human individuals. Findings and limits, study-wide: Represented genetic and exposure-history diversity was restricted by having few donors. Generation of non-shared clonotypes was less probable than generation of clonotypes shared by all four donors.

Healthy adults negative for HIV, lacking recent acute infections or vaccinations, served as donors. On this clone itself: Antigen specificity is unknown.

An even split of each subset's genomic DNA across several immunoSEQ plates was performed. Clones were read by immunoSEQ multiplex PCR, and TCRdb kept only the in-frame ones, dropping some. The sample lists some 700,000 clones, 90% occurring once. Per germline, CDR1 LNHDA and CDR2 SQIVND (reference sequence). This CDR3 spans 15 amino acids. Trimming stripped 0 bases from V and 10 bases from J, with 18 bases between. This TCR was recovered from a man between 18 and 35 years old in good health. Some clones in this sample may be carry-over from other donors' samples. Input material: memory CD8+ T cells from PBMCs. Described subset: CD45RO+ cells pooled with CCR7-negative TemRA cells. This chain uses TRBV19 with TRBJ1-1; D is undetermined. CDR3 DNA: TGTGCCAGTAGTATAGATCTATCCCGGCAGGACGGAGCTTTCTTT. It encodes CASSIDLSRQDGAFF. Supplemented by reference TRBV19 and TRBJ1-1, the full variable domain reads DGGITQSPKYLFRKEGQNVTLSCEQNLNHDAMYWYRQDPGQGLRLIYYSQIVNDFQKGDIAEGYSVSREKKESFPLTVTSAQKNPTAFYLCASSIDLSRQDGAFFGQGTRLTVV.